The sequence of this T cell receptor (beta chain) was determined in a study of blood T cell repertoires in COVID-19 (dated by TCRdb to about 2020). Study-level background: Samples covering the acute and convalescent phases of COVID-19 were provided by collaborators in the United States, Italy and Spain. The material from the prospective study consisted of cDNA or gDNA derived from T cells, B-cell-depleted T cells, or PBMCs. The dataset comprised deeply sampled blood TCRbeta repertoires from subjects exposed to, actively infected with, or recovered from COVID-19. The repertoires were released in a freely available public database intended as a resource for research on the immune response to SARS-CoV-2. The samples were drawn from the first 160 participants of the ongoing ImmuneRACE study and from more than 1,000 subjects provided by 6 global collaborators. Nearly every sample came with metadata listing a de-identified subject ID, COVID-19 status, age in years and sex. Where available, HLA class I and class II types were obtained from metadata supplied by the sample provider rather than from assay-based typing. General conclusions and limits of the study: Clinical and demographic metadata were provided uncurated, with the amount varying by source and participant.

The immunoSEQ Assay, a bias-controlled multiplex PCR, was used to amplify TCRbeta CDR3 regions from genomic DNA. As for the authors' bioinformatics: The number of nucleated cells in each sample was estimated by amplification of reference gene primers within the assay. To quantify the absolute abundance of each unique TCRbeta CDR3 rearrangement, sequence reads were collapsed and filtered. For each sample, productive Simpson clonality was calculated by taking the square root of Simpson's diversity index across productive rearrangements. The clones in this table, taken by TCRdb from immuneACCESS, are in-frame only. Not every clone is retained; where verified, under half of the shortfall comes from an unresolved V gene, and the cause of the rest is unknown. That table is the source of V, J and clone size, and D and trimming were worked out from the DNA. In all, the sample holds 45,000 to 50,000 clones, and under 90% of those were seen once. Jointly, the top ten make up around 6.4% of the sample.

The CDR3 measures 10 amino acids from cysteine to phenylalanine. This entry keeps only the CDR3 DNA: 30 bases, framed from base 1. V was cut back by 3 bases and J by 5 bases, leaving a gap of 4 bases between them. The germline V gene (reference sequence) gives CDR1 as GTSNPN and CDR2 as SVGIG. Collaborating institutions collected whole blood in K2EDTA tubes following their own protocols. Collaborator samples were shipped for TCRbeta analysis as frozen whole blood, isolated PBMCs, or DNA extracted from either sample type. As regards this clone: The antigen it recognizes is unknown. The input lacks base qualities; no much larger clone sits a single base away.

The chain is encoded by TRBV30 joined to TRBJ1-2; a confident D gene designation cannot be given. Sequences were obtained from peripheral blood. This receptor was identified in a woman in her sixties or seventies with acute or convalescent COVID-19. The DNA sequence is TGTGCCTGGAGATCGTATGGCTACACCTTC. Its product reads: CAWRSYGYTF.